This TCR beta chain stems from a study of patients and donors after allogeneic stem cell transplantation. TCRdb re-analysed the RT-PCR reads in MiXCR, keeping a single row per CDR3 protein. The table includes about 960,000 distinct CDR3 sequences, more than 15% detected once. The CDR3 is 14 residues long. V lost 3 bases, J lost 2 bases, and 10 bases lay in between. Germline loops: CDR1 SGHTA, CDR2 FQGNSA. This clonotype was picked up a small number of times. The sequence was collected from a human donor who was either an allogeneic HSCT recipient or a stem cell or donor lymphocyte infusion donor (not recorded which). It is not recorded whose cells these are; they may come from a transplant donor. V usage is TRBV7-2 and J usage is TRBJ1-2; tentatively, D is TRBD1 (5 bases). Sequenced sample: blood, either unsorted or a sorted T cell fraction (not recorded which). DNA of the CDR3: TGTGCCAGCAGCTTCCGCGCAGGGAACTATGGCTACACCTTC. This encodes CASSFRAGNYGYTF.